This TCR beta chain was sequenced for a study of T cell repertoires in cytomegalovirus infection. General observations from the study: There were HLA-C-restricted CMV-specific TCR beta clonotypes dominating the ex vivo response.

TCRdb processed the reads anew with MiXCR; each CDR3 protein has one entry. Among around 260,000 distinct CDR3 sequences listed, 8% to 9.5% were seen once. This clonotype was recorded at least ten times. Its target is not known. Trimming left V 3 bases short and J 7 bases short, with 10 bases between. CDR1 is SGHVS and CDR2 is FQNEAQ in the germline V gene. The CDR3 runs to 13 residues. This chain connects TRBV7-8 to TRBJ2-1; D is perhaps TRBD1 (6 bases). The sequenced sample consisted of PBMCs. This clonotype was obtained from a human donor in good health (CMV status not recorded). Some clones in this sample may be carry-over from other donors' samples. CDR3 residues: CASSFNRENEQFF. The CDR3 DNA is TGTGCCAGCAGCTTTAACAGGGAAAATGAGCAGTTCTTC. The entire variable domain, with the rest obtained from reference TRBV7-8 and TRBJ2-1, is as follows: GAGVSQSPRYKVAKRGQDVALRCDPISGHVSLFWYQQALGQGPEFLTYFQNEAQLDKSGLPSDRFFAERPEGSVSTLKIQRTQQEDSAVYLCASSFNRENEQFFGPGTRLTVL.